The following is a T cell receptor beta chain sequence with its context. The table lists this clonotype with a few counts. There is no known antigen for this receptor. No base quality information exists; no much larger clone differs at one position. This specimen belongs to a study of human T cells and chemical hapten exposure (TCRdb year 2021). About the study as a whole: For sensitization, 2% DPC in acetone was applied to a roughly 2 cm by roughly 2 cm area of upper inner arm skin. Throughout the study period of around 24 weeks, patients also received therapeutic DPC doses to the scalp every week. Peripheral blood TCR repertoire changes were tracked in vivo in alopecia patients during primary and secondary sensitization to the hapten diphenylcyclopropenone (DPC). The libraries were sequenced as a pool, and the TCR yield per sample differed mostly because of small variations in library volumes within the pool. Patch tests used Finn chambers with 0.01% DPC on the upper back, scored after 6 days by International Contact Dermatitis Research Group standards. Blood samples were taken from patients before sensitization (week 0) and at 2, 6 and about 24 weeks after DPC sensitization. The mostly female patient cohort included alopecia areata with under or over 50% scalp involvement, alopecia totalis and alopecia universalis. Some 29 alopecia patients provided blood for TCR sequencing at one to four time points (pre-sensitization, 2, 6 and 24 weeks).

The time point label, read with the paper, signifies: patch test 2, 6 weeks after DPC sensitization. The sample's treatment or condition, from its label and the paper: therapeutic diphenylcyclopropenone sensitization with weekly scalp DPC. Blood at each patch-test visit was drawn before the patch test was applied. Patients were considered eligible if aged 18 to 70, diagnosed with alopecia and deemed suitable for DPC therapy, and patients were excluded if pregnant. Unfractionated whole blood was collected in Tempus Blood RNA tubes, and total RNA was extracted from that blood. Libraries were made using RACE. Sequenced using a NextSeq 500. During library preparation, unique molecular identifiers were attached to individual cDNA molecules so that TCRs could be counted quantitatively and reproducibly. Both TCR alpha and TCR beta chains were sequenced from each blood RNA sample. From the authors' description of their analysis: A median of around 100,000 TCRs per sample was observed, with a range of 23,224 to 690,600. The Decombinator software suite was used to annotate V, J and CDR3 in the TCR reads. For PS versus PT1 abundance plots, all samples were subsampled to the same number of TCRs (28,000). TCRs were defined as expanded if absent before sensitization and observed at least eight times at the 2-week time point. The public reads were reanalyzed by TCRdb: fastp trimming at Q25, MiXCR alignment, in-frame beta chains only. CDR3 protein duplicates are merged, each entry listing the most common genes and DNA. TCRdb's processing, not the study's, gives the V and J calls here. Counted in this sample were tens of thousands of distinct CDR3 sequences; about 10% of them appeared once. The top ten constitute roughly 2% of the sample.

Here is what the overall study found, with its caveats: Patch test score was positively correlated with the number of PT1 expanded TCRs, with significance at thresholds 8, 16 and 32 but not at 4. DPC sensitization did not change the number of TCRs with a frequency above 1 in 1000, and there was no evidence of changes in global repertoire structure. After repeated subsampling, the strength of the expansion versus patch-test correlation and the threshold at which it became significant changed. Significantly more large CDR3 similarity clusters were formed by expanded TCRs than by pre-sensitization or healthy control sets, consistent with antigen-driven responses. Because all patients had alopecia, a presumed autoimmune disease, the immune response of the patients might differ from that of healthy individuals.

Trimming removed 1 base from V and 5 bases from J, leaving 11 bases between the germline ends. The germline V gene yields SGHTA for CDR1 and FQGNSA for CDR2. Taken from cysteine to phenylalanine, the CDR3 has 14 residues. This entry keeps only the CDR3 DNA: 42 bases, framed from base 1. Source: whole blood, taken in connection with sensitization to the hapten diphenylcyclopropenone (DPC). The receptor comes from a man aged 35 to 55 with alopecia areata. Some clones in this sample may be carry-over from other donors' samples. Recombination linked TRBV7-2 to TRBJ2-5; the D gene assignment is ambiguous. The CDR3 has the sequence CASSLGSAKETQYF. The DNA is as follows: TGTGCCAGCAGCTTAGGGAGCGCTAAGGAGACCCAGTACTTC.